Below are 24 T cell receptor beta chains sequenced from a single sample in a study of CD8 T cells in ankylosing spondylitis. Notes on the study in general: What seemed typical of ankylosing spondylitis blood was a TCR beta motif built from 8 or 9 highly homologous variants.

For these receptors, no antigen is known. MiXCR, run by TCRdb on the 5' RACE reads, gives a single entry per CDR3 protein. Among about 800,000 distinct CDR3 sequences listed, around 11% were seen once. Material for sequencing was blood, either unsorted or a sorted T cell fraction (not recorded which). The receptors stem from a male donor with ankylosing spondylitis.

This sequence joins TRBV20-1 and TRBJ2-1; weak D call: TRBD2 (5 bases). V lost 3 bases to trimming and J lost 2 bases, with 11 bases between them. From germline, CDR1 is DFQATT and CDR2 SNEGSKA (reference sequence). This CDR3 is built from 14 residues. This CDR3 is CSASRAVAYNEQFF. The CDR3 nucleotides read TGCAGTGCTAGTCGAGCGGTGGCCTACAATGAGCAGTTCTTC.

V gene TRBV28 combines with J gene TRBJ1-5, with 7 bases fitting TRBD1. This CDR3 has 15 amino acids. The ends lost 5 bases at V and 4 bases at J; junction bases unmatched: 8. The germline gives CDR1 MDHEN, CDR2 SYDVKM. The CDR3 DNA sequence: TGTGCCAGCAGTCCACAGCAGGGGGTAAATCAGCCCCAGCATTTT. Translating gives CASSPQQGVNQPQHF.

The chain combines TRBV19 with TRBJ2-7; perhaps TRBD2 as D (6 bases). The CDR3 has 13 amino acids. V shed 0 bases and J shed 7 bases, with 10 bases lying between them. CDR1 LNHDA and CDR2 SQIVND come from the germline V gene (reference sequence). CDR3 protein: CASSIERTTEQYF. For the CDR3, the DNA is TGTGCCAGTAGTATAGAGCGGACTACGGAGCAGTACTTC.

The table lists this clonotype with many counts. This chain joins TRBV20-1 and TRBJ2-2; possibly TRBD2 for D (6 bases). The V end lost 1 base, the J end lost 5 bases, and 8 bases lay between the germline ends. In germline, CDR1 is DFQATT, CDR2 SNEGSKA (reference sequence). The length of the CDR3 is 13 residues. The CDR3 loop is CSARAGVTGELFF. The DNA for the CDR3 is TGCAGTGCTAGAGCGGGAGTAACCGGGGAGCTGTTTTTT.

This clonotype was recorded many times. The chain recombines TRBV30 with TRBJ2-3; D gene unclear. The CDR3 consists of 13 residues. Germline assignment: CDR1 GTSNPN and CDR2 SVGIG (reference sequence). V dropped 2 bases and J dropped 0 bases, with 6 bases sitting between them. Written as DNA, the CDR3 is TGTGCCTGGAGTACCGTCAGCACAGATACGCAGTATTTT. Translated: CAWSTVSTDTQYF.

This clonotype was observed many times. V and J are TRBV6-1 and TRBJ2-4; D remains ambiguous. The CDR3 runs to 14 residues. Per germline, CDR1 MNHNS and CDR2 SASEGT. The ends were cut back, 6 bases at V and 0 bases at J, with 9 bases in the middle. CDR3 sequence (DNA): TGTGCCAGCAGGGGCGGATTAGCCAAAAACATTCAGTACTTC. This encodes CASRGGLAKNIQYF.

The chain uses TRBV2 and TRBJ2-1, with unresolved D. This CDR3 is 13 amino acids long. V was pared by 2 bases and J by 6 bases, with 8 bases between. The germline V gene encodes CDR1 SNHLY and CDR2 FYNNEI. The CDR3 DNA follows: TGTGCCAGCAGTGAACAGGATTCCAATGAGCAGTTCTTC. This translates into CASSEQDSNEQFF.

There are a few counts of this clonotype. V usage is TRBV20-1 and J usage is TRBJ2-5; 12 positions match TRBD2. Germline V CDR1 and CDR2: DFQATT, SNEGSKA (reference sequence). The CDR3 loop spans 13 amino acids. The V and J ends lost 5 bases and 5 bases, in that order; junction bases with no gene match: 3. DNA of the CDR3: TGCAGTGCTCTAGCGGGGGGGCGGGAGACCCAGTACTTC. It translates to CSALAGGRETQYF.

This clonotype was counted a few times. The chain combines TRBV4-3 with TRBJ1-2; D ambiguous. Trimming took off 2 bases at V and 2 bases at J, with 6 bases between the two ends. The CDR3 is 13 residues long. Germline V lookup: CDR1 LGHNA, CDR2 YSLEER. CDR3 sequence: CASSQSLNYGYTF. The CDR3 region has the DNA TGCGCCAGCAGCCAATCGCTCAACTATGGCTACACCTTC.

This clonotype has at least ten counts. The CDR3 nucleotides are TGTGCCAGCAGCATAATCGACTTTTACGAGCAGTACTTC. Protein: CASSIIDFYEQYF. The chain carries TRBV21-1 and TRBJ2-7. TRBV21-1 is a pseudogene. The length of the CDR3 is 13 residues.

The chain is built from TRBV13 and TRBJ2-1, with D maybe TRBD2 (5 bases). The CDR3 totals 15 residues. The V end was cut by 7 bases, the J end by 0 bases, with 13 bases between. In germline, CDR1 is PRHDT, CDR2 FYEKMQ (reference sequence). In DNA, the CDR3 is TGTGCCAGCACTCTAGTCGGGGACTCCTACAATGAGCAGTTCTTC. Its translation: CASTLVGDSYNEQFF. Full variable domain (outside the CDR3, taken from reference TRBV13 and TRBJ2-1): AAGVIQSPRHLIKEKRETATLKCYPIPRHDTVYWYQQGPGQDPQFLISFYEKMQSDKGSIPDRFSAQQFSDYHSELNMSSLELGDSALYFCASTLVGDSYNEQFFGPGTRLTVL.

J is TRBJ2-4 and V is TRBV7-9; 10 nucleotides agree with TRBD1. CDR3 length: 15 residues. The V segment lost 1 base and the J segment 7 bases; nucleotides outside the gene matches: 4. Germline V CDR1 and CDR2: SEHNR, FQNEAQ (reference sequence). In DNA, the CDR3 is TGTGCCAGCAGCTTAGTTCCGGGACAGGGGAACATTCAGTACTTC. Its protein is CASSLVPGQGNIQYF.

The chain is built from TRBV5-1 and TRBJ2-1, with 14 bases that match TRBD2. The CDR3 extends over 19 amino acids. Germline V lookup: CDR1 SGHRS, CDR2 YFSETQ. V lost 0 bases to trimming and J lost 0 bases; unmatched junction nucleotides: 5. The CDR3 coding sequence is TGCGCCAGCAGCTTGGGACTAGCGGGGGGGCGGGCCTCCTACAATGAGCAGTTCTTC. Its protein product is CASSLGLAGGRASYNEQFF.

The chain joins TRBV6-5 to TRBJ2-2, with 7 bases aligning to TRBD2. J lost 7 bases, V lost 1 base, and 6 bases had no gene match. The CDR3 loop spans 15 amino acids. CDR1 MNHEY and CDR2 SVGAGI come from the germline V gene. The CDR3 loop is CASSYYAGGGGELFF. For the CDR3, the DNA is TGTGCCAGCAGTTACTACGCCGGCGGGGGCGGGGAGCTGTTTTTT.

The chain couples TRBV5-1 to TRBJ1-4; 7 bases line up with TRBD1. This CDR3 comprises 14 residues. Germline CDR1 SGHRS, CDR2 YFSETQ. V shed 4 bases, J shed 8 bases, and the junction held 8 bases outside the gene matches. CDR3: CASSTGQPGEKLFF. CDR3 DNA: TGCGCCAGCAGCACGGGACAGCCGGGGGAAAAACTGTTTTTT.

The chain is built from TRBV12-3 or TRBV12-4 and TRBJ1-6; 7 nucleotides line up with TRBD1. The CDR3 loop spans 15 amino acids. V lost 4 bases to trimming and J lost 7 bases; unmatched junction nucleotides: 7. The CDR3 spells CASSSTYRGNSPLHF. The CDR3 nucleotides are TGTGCCAGCAGTTCGACCTACAGGGGAAATTCACCCCTCCACTTT.

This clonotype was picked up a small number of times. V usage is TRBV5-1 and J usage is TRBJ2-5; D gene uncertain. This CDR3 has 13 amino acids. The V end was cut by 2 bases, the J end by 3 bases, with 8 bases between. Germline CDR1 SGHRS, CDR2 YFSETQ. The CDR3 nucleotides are TGCGCCAGCAGCTTATGGACGGAAGAGACCCAGTACTTC. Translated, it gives CASSLWTEETQYF.

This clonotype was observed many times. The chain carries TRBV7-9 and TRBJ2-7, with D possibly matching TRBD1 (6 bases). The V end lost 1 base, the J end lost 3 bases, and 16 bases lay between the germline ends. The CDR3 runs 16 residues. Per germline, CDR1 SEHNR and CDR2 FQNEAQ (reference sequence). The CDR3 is CASSLGSRGTGYEQYF. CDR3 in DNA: TGTGCCAGCAGCTTAGGAAGCAGGGGTACCGGCTACGAGCAGTACTTC.

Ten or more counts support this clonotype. CDR3 sequence reads: CASTPRNTEAFF. The CDR3 DNA reads TGTGCCAGCACTCCCCGGAACACTGAAGCTTTCTTT. V is TRBV12-3 or TRBV12-4 and J is TRBJ1-1, with D unclear. The CDR3 consists of 12 residues. Trimming stripped 7 bases from V and 1 base from J, with 7 bases between.

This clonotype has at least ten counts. Written as DNA, the CDR3 is TGCAGCGTCCGGGTCTCGGGAAATACGCAGTATTTT. It encodes CSVRVSGNTQYF. This sequence joins TRBV29-1 and TRBJ2-3; D might be TRBD2 (5 bases). Germline loops: CDR1 SQVTM, CDR2 ANQGSEA. The length of the CDR3 is 12 residues. Between the trimmed V and J ends, which lost 6 bases and 7 bases, there was a span of 14 bases.

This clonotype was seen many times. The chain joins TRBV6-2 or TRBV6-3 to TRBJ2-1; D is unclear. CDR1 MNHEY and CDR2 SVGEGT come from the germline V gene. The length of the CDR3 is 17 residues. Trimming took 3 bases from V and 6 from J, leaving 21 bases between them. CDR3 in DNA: TGTGCCAGCAGTTATTCATCCGGCCACGCAATCCTCAATGAGCAGTTCTTC. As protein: CASSYSSGHAILNEQFF.

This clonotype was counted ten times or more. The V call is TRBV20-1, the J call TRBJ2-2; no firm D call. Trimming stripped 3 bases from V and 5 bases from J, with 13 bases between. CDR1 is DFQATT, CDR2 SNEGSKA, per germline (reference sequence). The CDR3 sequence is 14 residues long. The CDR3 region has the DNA TGCAGTGCTAGCTCTCCGATGGGGACCGGGGAGCTGTTTTTT. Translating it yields CSASSPMGTGELFF.

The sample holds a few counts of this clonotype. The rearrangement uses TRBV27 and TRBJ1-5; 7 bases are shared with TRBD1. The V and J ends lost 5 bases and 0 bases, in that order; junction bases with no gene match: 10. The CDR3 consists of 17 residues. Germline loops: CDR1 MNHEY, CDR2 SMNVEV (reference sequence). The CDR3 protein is CASSQGTVPYSNQPQHF. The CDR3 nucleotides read TGTGCCAGCAGTCAAGGGACAGTTCCTTATAGCAATCAGCCCCAGCATTTT.

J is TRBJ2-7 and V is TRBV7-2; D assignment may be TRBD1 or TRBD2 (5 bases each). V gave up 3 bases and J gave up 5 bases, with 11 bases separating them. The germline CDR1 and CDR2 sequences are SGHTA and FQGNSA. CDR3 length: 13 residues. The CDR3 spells CASSLGRDHEQYF. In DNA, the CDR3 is TGTGCCAGCAGCTTGGGCAGGGACCACGAGCAGTACTTC.